This T cell receptor (beta chain) was recovered during a study of cytomegalovirus exposure and HLA in healthy donors (dated by TCRdb to the late 2010s). Study-level background: According to a later analysis, the approximately 120 validation repertoires were produced on the same platform as the 680 or so repertoires of the first cohort. The aim of the study was to test whether cataloging public T cell receptors could identify signatures of past pathogen exposure. In addition to the first cohort of around 670 subjects, a separate validation cohort of 120 different subjects was used. The study combined high-throughput TCR immunosequencing, statistical association of individual TCRs with disease status, and machine learning to predict cytomegalovirus infection status. The paper's findings and limits, for the study overall: Cytomegalovirus status was reported to be diagnosed by the classifier with high specificity and sensitivity in both the original and validation cohorts. According to the authors, the approach could potentially be generalized to other disease states and immunological phenotypes. A later analysis had no HLA typing for the validation cohort, so co-occurrence there was scored across all 130 or so repertoires. In vitro tests confirmed that three of the cytomegalovirus-associated TCR beta chains recognize cytomegalovirus antigens. Of the cluster scores, 85% to 95% were above 0 in a later analysis, which found that TCRs clustered in the first cohort also tended to co-occur in the roughly 130 validation repertoires. The study gave a list of 150 to 200 TCR beta chains associated with cytomegalovirus. Most TCR sequences were observed very rarely across donors, whereas some public TCRs were present in many individuals.

The library relied on the immunoSEQ multiplex PCR assay. From the authors' description of their analysis: To diagnose cytomegalovirus status from the catalog of TCR beta chain sequences, a statistical classification framework was built. TCRdb stores this immuneACCESS table with in-frame sequences only. Part of the clones is absent; in the studies checked, under half of the shortfall reflects unresolved V genes, and no reason is known for the rest. V, J and clone size reflect that table, while D and trimming were determined from the DNA. This sample holds 150,000 to 200,000 clones; about 85% were observed only once. Of the sample, about 16% is held by the ten largest clones. The donors were included in the validation cohort of 90 to 150 subjects, a group kept apart from the approximately 700-subject first cohort. The V and J ends are trimmed by 8 bases and 1 base, leaving 11 bases between them. The CDR3 spans 14 residues, from the cysteine through the phenylalanine. The read is trimmed to its CDR3 DNA, 42 bases read in frame from base 1. As encoded in the germline V gene, CDR1 is SNHLY while CDR2 is FYNNEI.

About this clone: Its antigen is unknown. Base qualities are not recorded, but no much larger clone differs from it by a single base.

Sequenced input: PBMCs. The V and J segments used are TRBV2 and TRBJ2-2; perhaps TRBD1 is the D gene, with 6 bases matching. This clonotype was obtained from a man in his late teens or twenties in good health and CMV-seropositive. The nucleotides are TGTGCCAGCCAAGACAGGAGGAACACCGGGGAGCTGTTTTTT. Translation gives CASQDRRNTGELFF.